Listed below are T cell receptor beta chains from one sample, sequenced in a study of OX40 agonist ivuxolimab in advanced cancers. Profiling relied on immunoSEQ multiplex PCR, and the TCRdb table lists in-frame clones only, not all of them. The table includes around 25,000 clones, 75% to 90% detected once. Source: CD4+ or CD8+ T cells sorted from blood, taken in a trial of the OX40 agonist ivuxolimab. These receptors originate from an adult with an advanced solid tumor such as melanoma, head and neck, liver or kidney cancer. Each CDR3 is given with its conserved first and last residue. D genes are given only for firm matches. Only part of the rows carry a size: once, few, many, or a class if the clone is expanded.

>.|TRBV7-8|once|TRBJ2-4
CASSLDVYRAKGKNIQYF
TGTGCCAGCAGCTTAGACGTGTACAGGGCAAAAGGGAAAAACATTCAGTACTTC
>.|TRBV4-3|.|TRBJ1-2
CASSQVVDGAGGYTF
TGCGCCAGCAGCCAAGTCGTCGACGGGGCGGGAGGCTACACCTTC
>.|TRBV4-2|.|TRBJ2-7
CASSQDRVVVEQYF
TGTGCCAGCAGCCAAGATCGCGTGGTGGTCGAGCAGTACTTC
>.|TRBV5-1|.|TRBJ2-5
CASRGSPQETQYF
TGCGCCAGCAGGGGGTCCCCACAAGAGACCCAGTACTTC
>TRBD1|TRBV5-1|.|TRBJ1-3
CASSPRGTGAGNTIYF
TGCGCCAGCAGCCCCCGCGGGACAGGGGCTGGAAACACCATATATTTT
>.|TRBV4-1|.|TRBJ2-7
CASSHSRGGSYEQYF
TGCGCCAGCAGCCATAGCAGGGGGGGCTCCTACGAGCAGTACTTC
>TRBD2|TRBV9|.|TRBJ2-1
CASSSGTRNEQFF
TGTGCCAGCAGCTCCGGGACTAGGAATGAGCAGTTCTTC
>TRBD1|TRBV2|few|TRBJ1-2
CASSGQGGAWGYTF
TGTGCCAGCAGTGGCCAAGGGGGCGCCTGGGGCTACACCTTC
>TRBD2|TRBV4-3|.|TRBJ2-1
CASSQSSGGVYNEQFF
TGCGCCAGCAGCCAAAGTAGCGGGGGGGTCTACAATGAGCAGTTCTTC
>.|TRBV7-8|.|TRBJ2-7
CASSLDLAREQYF
TGTGCCAGCAGCTTAGATCTCGCTCGCGAGCAGTACTTC
>TRBD1|TRBV15|.|TRBJ1-2
CATSATVRQGMGYGYTF
TGTGCCACCAGCGCCACAGTCAGACAGGGGATGGGATATGGCTACACCTTC
>.|TRBV5-4|.|TRBJ2-5
CASSEGGSQETQYF
TGTGCCAGCAGCGAAGGGGGGTCTCAAGAGACCCAGTACTTC
>TRBD1|TRBV4-3|.|TRBJ2-3
CASSQDLRAGQGWGPDTQYF
TGCGCCAGCAGCCAAGATTTAAGGGCAGGACAGGGCTGGGGGCCAGATACGCAGTATTTT
>TRBD1|TRBV6-6|.|TRBJ2-3
CASSRTGKTDTQYF
TGTGCCAGCAGTCGGACAGGGAAGACAGATACGCAGTATTTT
>TRBD2|TRBV30|.|TRBJ2-7
CAWSPRTSWELYEQYF
TGTGCCTGGAGTCCTAGGACTAGTTGGGAACTCTACGAGCAGTACTTC
>.|TRBV11-3|few|TRBJ1-1
CASSLGPANTEAFF
TGTGCCAGCAGCTTGGGACCAGCGAACACTGAAGCTTTCTTT
>.|TRBV15|.|TRBJ1-1
CATSTHSAEAFF
TGTGCCACCAGCACACATAGTGCAGAAGCTTTCTTT
>TRBD1|TRBV2|.|TRBJ1-6
CASKRMGQESSPLHF
TGTGCCAGCAAGAGAATGGGACAGGAAAGTTCACCCCTCCACTTT
>TRBD2|TRBV9|.|TRBJ2-3
CASSGTSGAPDTQYF
TGTGCCAGCAGCGGAACTAGCGGGGCCCCAGATACGCAGTATTTT
>TRBD1|TRBV19|.|TRBJ1-6
CASSIVGQGANNSPLHF
TGTGCCAGTAGTATCGTGGGACAGGGGGCAAATAATTCACCCCTCCACTTT
>.|TRBV19|.|TRBJ2-3
CASIDRGGSGTTDTQYF
TGTGCCAGTATTGACAGGGGGGGTAGCGGGACCACAGATACGCAGTATTTT
>.|TRBV6-1|.|TRBJ2-3
CASSEGGGGVTDTQYF
TGTGCCAGCAGTGAAGGGGGGGGCGGAGTCACAGATACGCAGTATTTT
>.|TRBV4-2|.|TRBJ2-3
CASSQDQALTDTQYF
TGTGCCAGCAGCCAAGATCAGGCCCTTACAGATACGCAGTATTTT
>.|TRBV5-1|.|TRBJ2-2
CASRPGTENTGELFF
TGCGCCAGCAGGCCCGGGACCGAGAACACCGGGGAGCTGTTTTTT